These T cell receptor beta chains were read from a single sample in a study of shared clonotypes between healthy human individuals. Generated by immunoSEQ multiplex PCR, the TCRdb table keeps only in-frame clones and is missing some. The sample carries around 1.4 million clones, roughly 98.5% recorded once. The sequencing input was naive CD4+ T cells sorted from blood. The source is a man aged 30 to 45 in good health. Both conserved end residues are part of each CDR3. The D gene is left open where the match is weak. Some rows mark clone size as missing; the rest say once, few, many or name a class of expanded clone.

abundance | d_gene | j_gene | v_gene | CDR3aa | CDR3nt
. | TRBD2 | TRBJ2-7 | TRBV5-1 | CASSARPSGGSLYEQYF | TGCGCCAGCAGCGCCCGGCCCTCGGGAGGTTCCCTCTACGAGCAGTACTTC
once | . | TRBJ2-1 | TRBV7-8 | CASSSKRVGAGNEQFF | TGTGCCAGCAGCTCCAAGCGGGTTGGAGCGGGCAATGAGCAGTTCTTC
. | TRBD2 | TRBJ2-7 | TRBV11-2 | CASSLRGLGGEQYF | TGTGCCAGCAGCTTACGGGGACTAGGTGGCGAGCAGTACTTC
. | . | TRBJ1-2 | TRBV4-1 | CASQGNYGYTF | TGCGCCAGCCAGGGTAACTATGGCTACACCTTC
. | . | TRBJ2-7 | TRBV7-8 | CASSLAIPYEQYF | TGTGCCAGCAGCTTAGCGATCCCCTACGAGCAGTACTTC
. | . | TRBJ2-3 | TRBV5-1 | CASSSAGYSDTQYF | TGCGCCAGCAGCTCGGCAGGGTATTCAGATACGCAGTATTTT
. | . | TRBJ2-7 | TRBV28 | CASSRETAYEQYF | TGTGCCAGCAGTAGAGAGACAGCCTACGAGCAGTACTTC
once | . | TRBJ1-5 | TRBV27 | CASSLSYNQPQHF | TGTGCCAGCAGTTTATCCTATAATCAGCCCCAGCATTTT
. | . | TRBJ2-7 | TRBV7-9 | CASSFRSLGDEQYF | TGTGCCAGCAGCTTTAGGAGTCTGGGGGACGAGCAGTACTTC
. | . | TRBJ1-1 | TRBV7-6 | CASSLPGQTNTEAFF | TGTGCCAGCAGCTTACCCGGACAGACGAACACTGAAGCTTTCTTT
. | TRBD1 | TRBJ1-2 | TRBV5-1 | CASSLGGTGFVGNGYTF | TGCGCCAGCAGCTTGGGTGGGACAGGGTTCGTCGGAAATGGCTACACCTTC
once | TRBD2 | TRBJ2-5 | TRBV11-2 | CASSFRLAGEGYQETQYF | TGTGCCAGCAGCTTCAGACTAGCGGGAGAGGGGTACCAAGAGACCCAGTACTTC
once | . | TRBJ2-7 | TRBV19 | CASSIGSDDYEQYF | TGTGCCAGTAGTATAGGCAGCGACGATTACGAGCAGTACTTC
. | . | TRBJ1-2 | TRBV5-4 | CASSLGRGEGYYGYTF | TGTGCCAGCAGCTTGGGGAGGGGTGAGGGGTACTATGGCTACACCTTC
. | TRBD2 | TRBJ2-5 | TRBV28 | CASSGGDLETQYF | TGTGCCAGCAGCGGGGGGGATCTGGAGACCCAGTACTTC
. | . | TRBJ1-1 | TRBV7-9 | CASSFPKNTEAFF | TGTGCCAGCAGCTTCCCAAAGAACACTGAAGCTTTCTTT
. | . | TRBJ1-3 | TRBV6-1 | CASSGQVYSGNTIYF | TGTGCCAGCAGTGGACAGGTATACTCTGGAAACACCATATATTTT
. | . | TRBJ2-5 | TRBV25-1 | CASGKQGQETQYF | TGTGCCAGCGGCAAGCAGGGGCAAGAGACCCAGTACTTC
once | . | TRBJ1-1 | TRBV5-4 | CASSPVRGGGTEAFF | TGTGCCAGCAGCCCCGTCCGGGGCGGAGGCACTGAAGCTTTCTTT
. | TRBD2 | TRBJ2-2 | TRBV5-5 | CASSFIAGGFTGELFF | TGTGCCAGCAGCTTCATAGCGGGAGGGTTCACCGGGGAGCTGTTTTTT
. | . | TRBJ2-3 | TRBV7-9 | CASSFFGFPETSTDTQYF | TGTGCCAGCAGCTTTTTTGGGTTCCCGGAGACTAGCACAGATACGCAGTATTTT
. | TRBD2 | TRBJ2-2 | TRBV5-1 | CASSGSSGSGELFF | TGCGCCAGCAGCGGATCTAGCGGGTCCGGGGAGCTGTTTTTT
. | . | TRBJ1-5 | TRBV5-1 | CASSPGIGGNQPQHF | TGCGCCAGCAGCCCTGGCATAGGAGGCAATCAGCCCCAGCATTTT